This T cell receptor beta chain was identified in a study of metastatic and nonmetastatic thyroid tumors. At the level of the study: Thyroid patients, malignant and benign, had repertoires compared across blood and tumor or nodule tissue. Study results and limitations: TCR beta diversity was reportedly significantly higher in malignant thyroid tumors than benign nodules, in blood and tumor.

Only a few counts were recorded for this clone. No antigen is known for it. Per the original data handling: Between-group CDR3 differences, defined by clinicopathological status, yielded a distant-metastasis classifier for papillary thyroid cancer. MiXCR was used by TCRdb to re-call the PCR reads. The V and J calls were determined by TCRdb, not by the authors. Counted here are around 20,000 clones, over 15% occurring once; the ten biggest clones make up around a sixth. V was cut by 8 bases and J by 7 bases, with 14 bases left in between. Germline CDR1 is DFQATT and CDR2 is SNEGSKA (reference sequence). The CDR3 has 11 residues. All patients reached thyroid surgery having received no treatment beforehand.

The V and J genes are TRBV20-1 and TRBJ2-5, with D perhaps TRBD2 (5 bases). The specimen was blood. The sequence was obtained from a male donor with papillary thyroid cancer or a benign thyroid nodule (not recorded which). Some clones in this sample may be carry-over from other donors' samples. This chain's CDR3 is CSLRSRGTQYF. The CDR3 DNA reads TGCAGTCTTCGGAGCCGGGGGACCCAGTACTTC.